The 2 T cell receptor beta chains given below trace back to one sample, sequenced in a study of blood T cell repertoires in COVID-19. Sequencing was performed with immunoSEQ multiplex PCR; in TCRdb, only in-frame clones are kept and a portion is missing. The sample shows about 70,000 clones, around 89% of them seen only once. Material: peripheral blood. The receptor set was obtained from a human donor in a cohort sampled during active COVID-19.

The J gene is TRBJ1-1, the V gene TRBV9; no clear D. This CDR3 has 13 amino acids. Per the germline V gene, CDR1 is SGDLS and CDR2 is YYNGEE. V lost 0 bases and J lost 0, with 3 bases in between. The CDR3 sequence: CASSVALNTEAFF. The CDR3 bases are TGTGCCAGCAGCGTAGCCTTGAACACTGAAGCTTTCTTT.

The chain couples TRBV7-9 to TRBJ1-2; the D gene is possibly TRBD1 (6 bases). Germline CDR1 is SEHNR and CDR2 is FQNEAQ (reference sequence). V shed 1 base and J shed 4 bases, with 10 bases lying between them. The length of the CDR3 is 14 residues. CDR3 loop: CASSLEGQFYGYTF. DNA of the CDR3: TGTGCCAGCAGCTTAGAAGGACAGTTCTATGGCTACACCTTC.